One sample yielded the 3 T cell receptor beta chains listed below, sequenced in a study of blood T cell repertoires in COVID-19. The repertoire was sequenced with immunoSEQ multiplex PCR; TCRdb's copy has only in-frame clones and lacks some. The profile shows 250,000 or so clones, about 88% of them singletons. The specimen was PBMCs or T cells enriched from blood (not recorded which). The receptors shown here come from a woman between 50 and 59 years old who had recovered from COVID-19.

The chain employs TRBV11-3 and TRBJ2-6; D may be TRBD1 (5 bases). This CDR3 has 16 residues. With 5 bases removed from V and 0 bases from J, the gap between germline ends came to 11 bases. The germline V gene has CDR1 SGHNT and CDR2 YENEEA. CDR3 region: CASSQGRDSGANVLTF. CDR3 coding DNA: TGTGCCAGCAGCCAGGGAAGGGACTCTGGGGCCAACGTCCTGACTTTC.

The chain employs TRBV10-3 and TRBJ1-6, with TRBD1 identical over 9 bases. The CDR3 contains 15 residues. J was trimmed by 12 bases and V by 10 bases; bases with no gene match: 16. The germline V gene has CDR1 ENHRY and CDR2 SYGVKD. CDR3 sequence reads: CATGEAGQGLGPLHF. CDR3 in DNA: TGTGCCACCGGGGAGGCGGGACAGGGCCTTGGACCCCTCCACTTT.

V usage is TRBV13 and J usage is TRBJ2-6; possible D gene TRBD2, 6 bases. The CDR3 is 20 amino acids. V was pared by 6 bases and J by 2 bases, with 26 bases between. Germline V gene sequence: CDR1 PRHDT, CDR2 FYEKMQ (reference sequence). The CDR3 loop is CASRPLSPGEVLAGANVLTF. Written as DNA, the CDR3 is TGTGCCAGCAGACCCTTGAGTCCCGGGGAGGTTTTAGCTGGGGCCAACGTCCTGACTTTC. The whole variable domain, remainder taken from reference TRBV13 and TRBJ2-6, is AAGVIQSPRHLIKEKRETATLKCYPIPRHDTVYWYQQGPGQDPQFLISFYEKMQSDKGSIPDRFSAQQFSDYHSELNMSSLELGDSALYFCASRPLSPGEVLAGANVLTFGAGSRLTVL.